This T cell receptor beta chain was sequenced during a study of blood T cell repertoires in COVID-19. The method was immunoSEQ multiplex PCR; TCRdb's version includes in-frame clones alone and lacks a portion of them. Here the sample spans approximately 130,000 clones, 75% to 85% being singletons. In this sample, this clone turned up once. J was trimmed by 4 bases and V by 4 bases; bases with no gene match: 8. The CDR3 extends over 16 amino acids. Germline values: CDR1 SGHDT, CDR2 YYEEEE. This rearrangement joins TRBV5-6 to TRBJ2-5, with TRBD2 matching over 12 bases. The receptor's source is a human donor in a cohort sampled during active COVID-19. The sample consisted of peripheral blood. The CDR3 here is CASSRRTSGAGETQYF. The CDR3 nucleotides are TGTGCCAGCAGCAGAAGGACTAGCGGGGCGGGAGAGACCCAGTACTTC.